This TCR beta chain was captured by sequencing in a study of blood T cell repertoires in COVID-19. About the research overall: From the United States, Italy and Spain came samples of acute and convalescent COVID-19.

The V and J ends lost 10 bases and 2 bases respectively, with 17 bases between them. Germline V gives CDR1 MDHEN, CDR2 SYDVKM. The CDR3 contains 14 residues. Original handling: How many nucleated cells were present was estimated from reference gene primer amplification. TCRdb's copy holds only in-frame clones and misses some; the assay was immunoSEQ multiplex PCR. The D gene and trimming were derived from the DNA, and the V and J assignments and clone size from that table. Of approximately 49,000 clones listed, about four fifths are singletons. The chain recombines TRBV28 with TRBJ1-1; a weak D match, TRBD1 (6 bases). This clonotype was obtained from a man aged 45-65 years with acute or convalescent COVID-19. Sequencing was done on a sample of peripheral blood. CDR3 DNA sequence: TGTGCCACCACAGGGACGCAGAGAAACACTGAAGCTTTCTTT. This gives the protein CATTGTQRNTEAFF. The full variable domain, rest sourced from reference TRBV28 and TRBJ1-1, is DVKVTQSSRYLVKRTGEKVFLECVQDMDHENMFWYRQDPGLGLRLIYFSYDVKMKEKGDIPEGYSVSREKKERFSLILESASTNQTSMYLCATTGTQRNTEAFFGQGTRLTVV.